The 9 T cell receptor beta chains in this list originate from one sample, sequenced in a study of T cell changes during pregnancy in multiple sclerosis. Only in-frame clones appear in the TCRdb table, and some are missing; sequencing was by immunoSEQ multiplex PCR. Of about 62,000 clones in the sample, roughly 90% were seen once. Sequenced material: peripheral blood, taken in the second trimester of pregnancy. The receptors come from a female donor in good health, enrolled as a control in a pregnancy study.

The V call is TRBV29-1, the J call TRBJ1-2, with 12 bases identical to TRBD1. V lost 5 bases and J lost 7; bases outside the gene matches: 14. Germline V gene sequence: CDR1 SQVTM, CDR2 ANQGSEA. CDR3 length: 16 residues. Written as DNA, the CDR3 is TGCAGCGTTTGGTTGGGACAGGGGGCGCCGGGAGTTGGCTACACCTTC. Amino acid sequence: CSVWLGQGAPGVGYTF.

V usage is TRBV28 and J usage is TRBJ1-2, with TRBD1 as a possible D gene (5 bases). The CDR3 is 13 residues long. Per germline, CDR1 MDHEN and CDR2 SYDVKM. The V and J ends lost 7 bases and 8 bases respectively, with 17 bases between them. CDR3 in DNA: TGTGCCAGCAATAAGGACAATTTGTGGGGCTACACCTTC. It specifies CASNKDNLWGYTF.

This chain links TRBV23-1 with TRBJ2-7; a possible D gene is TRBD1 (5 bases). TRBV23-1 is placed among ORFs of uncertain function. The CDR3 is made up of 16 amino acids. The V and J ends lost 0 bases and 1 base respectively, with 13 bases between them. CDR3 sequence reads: CASSQSGQGRSYEQYF. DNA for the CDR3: TGCGCCAGCAGTCAATCGGGGCAGGGTCGATCCTACGAGCAGTACTTC.

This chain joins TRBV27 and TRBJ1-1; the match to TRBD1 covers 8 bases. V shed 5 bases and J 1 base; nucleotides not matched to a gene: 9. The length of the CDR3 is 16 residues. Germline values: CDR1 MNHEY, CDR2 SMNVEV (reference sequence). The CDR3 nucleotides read TGTGCCAGCAGTCTTAGAGGAGACAGGGGGAACACTGAAGCTTTCTTT. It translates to CASSLRGDRGNTEAFF.

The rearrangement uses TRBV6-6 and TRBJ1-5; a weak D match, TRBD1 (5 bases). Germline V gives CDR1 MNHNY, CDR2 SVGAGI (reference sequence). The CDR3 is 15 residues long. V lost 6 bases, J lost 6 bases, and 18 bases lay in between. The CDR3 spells CASSPGRGRGQPQHF. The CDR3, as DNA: TGTGCCAGCAGCCCCGGGCGGGGTAGGGGTCAGCCCCAGCATTTT.

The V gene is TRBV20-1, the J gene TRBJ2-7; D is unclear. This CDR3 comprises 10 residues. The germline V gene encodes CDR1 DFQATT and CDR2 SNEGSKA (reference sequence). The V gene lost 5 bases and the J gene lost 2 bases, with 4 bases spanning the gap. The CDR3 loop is CSAGTYEQYF. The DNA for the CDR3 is TGCAGTGCTGGCACCTACGAGCAGTACTTC.

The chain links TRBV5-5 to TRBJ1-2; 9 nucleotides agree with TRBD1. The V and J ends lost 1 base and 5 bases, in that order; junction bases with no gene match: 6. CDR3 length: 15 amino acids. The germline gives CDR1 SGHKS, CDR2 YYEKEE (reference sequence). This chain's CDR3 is CASSLQLQGAYGYTF. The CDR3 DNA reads TGTGCCAGCAGCTTGCAATTACAGGGGGCTTATGGCTACACCTTC.

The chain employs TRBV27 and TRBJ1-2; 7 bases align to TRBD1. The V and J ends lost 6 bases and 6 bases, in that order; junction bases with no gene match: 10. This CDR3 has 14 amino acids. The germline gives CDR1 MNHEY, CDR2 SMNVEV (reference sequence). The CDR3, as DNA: TGTGCCAGCAGACCCGGAGACAGGGAAGATGGCTACACCTTC. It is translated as CASRPGDREDGYTF.

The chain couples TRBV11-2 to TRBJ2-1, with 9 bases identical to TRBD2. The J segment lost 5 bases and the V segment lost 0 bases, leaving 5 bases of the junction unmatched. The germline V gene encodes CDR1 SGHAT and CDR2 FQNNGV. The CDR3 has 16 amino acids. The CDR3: CASSLEASGANNEQFF. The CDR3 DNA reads TGTGCCAGCAGCTTAGAGGCTAGCGGGGCGAACAATGAGCAGTTCTTC.